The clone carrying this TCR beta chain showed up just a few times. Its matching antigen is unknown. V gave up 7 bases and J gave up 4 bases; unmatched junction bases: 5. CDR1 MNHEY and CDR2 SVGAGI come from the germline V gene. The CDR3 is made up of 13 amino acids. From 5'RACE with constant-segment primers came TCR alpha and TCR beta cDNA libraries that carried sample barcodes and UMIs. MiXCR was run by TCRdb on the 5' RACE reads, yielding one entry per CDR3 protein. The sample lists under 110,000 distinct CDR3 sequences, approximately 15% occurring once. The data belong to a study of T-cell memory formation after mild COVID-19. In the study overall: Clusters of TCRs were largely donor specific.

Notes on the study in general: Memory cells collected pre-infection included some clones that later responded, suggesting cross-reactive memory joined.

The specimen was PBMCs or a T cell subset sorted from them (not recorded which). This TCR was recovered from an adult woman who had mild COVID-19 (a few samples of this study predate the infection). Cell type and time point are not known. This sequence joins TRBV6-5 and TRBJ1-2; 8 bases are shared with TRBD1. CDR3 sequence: CASTGDRGYGYTF. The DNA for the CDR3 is TGTGCCAGCACCGGAGACAGGGGCTATGGCTACACCTTC.